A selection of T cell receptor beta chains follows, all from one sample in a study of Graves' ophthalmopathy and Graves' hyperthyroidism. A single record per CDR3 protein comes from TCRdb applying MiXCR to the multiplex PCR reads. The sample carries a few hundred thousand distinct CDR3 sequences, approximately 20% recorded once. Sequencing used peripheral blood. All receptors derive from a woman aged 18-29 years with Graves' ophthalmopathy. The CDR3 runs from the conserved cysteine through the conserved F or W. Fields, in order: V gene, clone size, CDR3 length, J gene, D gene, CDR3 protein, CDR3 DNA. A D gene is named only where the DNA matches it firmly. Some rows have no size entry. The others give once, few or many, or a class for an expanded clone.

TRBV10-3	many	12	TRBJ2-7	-	CAIMTGSYEQYF	TGTGCCATCATGACAGGAAGCTACGAGCAGTACTTC
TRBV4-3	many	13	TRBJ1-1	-	CASSQTLNTEAFF	TGCGCCAGCAGCCAAACATTGAACACTGAAGCTTTCTTT
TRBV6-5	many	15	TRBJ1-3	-	CASVKTGPSRNTIYF	TGTGCCAGCGTTAAAACAGGCCCCTCAAGAAACACCATATATTTT
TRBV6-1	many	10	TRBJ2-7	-	CASSGALTYF	TGTGCCAGCAGCGGAGCGCTCACCTACTTC
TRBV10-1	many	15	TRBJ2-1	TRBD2	CASSELAGSYNEQFF	TGCGCCAGCAGTGAACTAGCGGGCTCCTACAATGAGCAGTTCTTC
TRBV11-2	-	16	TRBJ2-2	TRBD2	CASSSGLAVNTGELFF	TGTGCCAGCAGCTCGGGACTAGCGGTGAACACCGGGGAGCTGTTTTTT
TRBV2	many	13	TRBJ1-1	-	CASRGRVNTEAFF	TGTGCCAGCAGGGGCCGAGTGAACACTGAAGCTTTCTTT
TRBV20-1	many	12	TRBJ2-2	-	CSARHHTGELFF	TGCAGTGCTAGACACCACACCGGGGAGCTGTTTTTT
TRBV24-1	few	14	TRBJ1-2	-	CATSDQRQVYGYTF	TGTGCCACCAGTGACCAAAGACAGGTCTATGGCTACACCTTC
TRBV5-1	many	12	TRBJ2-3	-	CASSPGEDTQYF	TGCGCCAGCAGCCCAGGAGAGGATACGCAGTATTTT
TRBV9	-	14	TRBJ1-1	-	CASSVGDLNTEAFF	TGTGCCAGCAGCGTAGGAGATCTGAACACTGAAGCTTTCTTT
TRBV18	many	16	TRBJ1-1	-	CASSPNPGLKDTEAFF	TGTGCCAGCTCACCCAACCCGGGCCTGAAGGACACTGAAGCTTTCTTT
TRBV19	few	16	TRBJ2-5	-	CASSITSRLAGETQYF	TGTGCCAGTAGTATAACCTCGCGGCTAGCAGGGGAGACCCAGTACTTC
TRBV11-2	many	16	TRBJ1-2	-	CASSLDPRPLVYGYTF	TGTGCCAGCAGCTTAGATCCCCGACCGCTTGTCTATGGCTACACCTTC
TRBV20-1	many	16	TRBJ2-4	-	CSARDLMAVAKNIQYF	TGCAGTGCTAGAGATCTAATGGCAGTAGCCAAAAACATTCAGTACTTC
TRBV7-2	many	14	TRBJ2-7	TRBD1	CASSKHSGTGRLYF	TGTGCCAGCAGCAAACACTCCGGGACAGGGCGTTTATACTTC
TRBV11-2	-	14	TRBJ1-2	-	CASSQQGPNYGYTF	TGTGCCAGCAGTCAACAGGGTCCTAACTATGGCTACACCTTC
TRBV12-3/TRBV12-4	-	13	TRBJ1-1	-	CASSSGPSSEAFF	TGTGCCAGCAGCTCGGGACCCTCATCTGAAGCTTTCTTT
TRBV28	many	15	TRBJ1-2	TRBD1	CASSAQGGLFYGYTF	TGTGCCAGCAGCGCTCAGGGGGGTTTGTTCTATGGCTACACCTTC
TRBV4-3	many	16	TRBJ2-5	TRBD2	CASSRGTSGGQETQYF	TGCGCCAGCAGCAGAGGGACTAGCGGGGGTCAGGAGACCCAGTACTTC
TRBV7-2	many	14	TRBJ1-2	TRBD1	CASSSHRGVGGYTF	TGTGCCAGCAGCTCCCACAGGGGGGTTGGTGGCTACACCTTC
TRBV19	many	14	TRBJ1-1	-	CASSILGNREDAFF	TGTGCCAGTAGTATTTTGGGCAATAGGGAGGACGCTTTCTTT
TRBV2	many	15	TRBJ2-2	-	CASSEIGLNTGELFF	TGTGCCAGCAGTGAAATTGGTTTGAACACCGGGGAGCTGTTTTTT
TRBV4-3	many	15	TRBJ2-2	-	CASSQGGWNTGELFF	TGCGCCAGCAGCCAAGGGGGGTGGAACACCGGGGAGCTGTTTTTT